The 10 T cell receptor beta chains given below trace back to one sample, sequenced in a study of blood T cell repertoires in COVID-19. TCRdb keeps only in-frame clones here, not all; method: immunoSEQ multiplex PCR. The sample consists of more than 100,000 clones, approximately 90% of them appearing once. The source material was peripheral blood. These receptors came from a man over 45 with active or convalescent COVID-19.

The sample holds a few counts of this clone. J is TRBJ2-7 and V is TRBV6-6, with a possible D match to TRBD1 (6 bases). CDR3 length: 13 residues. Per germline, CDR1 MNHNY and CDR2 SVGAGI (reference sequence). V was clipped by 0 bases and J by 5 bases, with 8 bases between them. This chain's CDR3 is CASSYSTGNEQYF. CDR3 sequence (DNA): TGTGCCAGCAGTTACTCTACAGGGAACGAGCAGTACTTC.

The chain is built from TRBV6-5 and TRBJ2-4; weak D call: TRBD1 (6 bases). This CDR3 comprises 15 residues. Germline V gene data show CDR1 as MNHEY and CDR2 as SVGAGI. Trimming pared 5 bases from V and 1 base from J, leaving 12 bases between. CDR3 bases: TGTGCCAGCAGTCGACAGGCGCCGGCCAAAAACATTCAGTACTTC. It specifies CASSRQAPAKNIQYF.

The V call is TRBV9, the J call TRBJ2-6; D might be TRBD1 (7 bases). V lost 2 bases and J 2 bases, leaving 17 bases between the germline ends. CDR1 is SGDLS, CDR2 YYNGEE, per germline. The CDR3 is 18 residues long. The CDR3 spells CASSVRGYGGPGANVLTF. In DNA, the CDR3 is TGTGCCAGCAGCGTCAGGGGGTACGGGGGCCCTGGGGCCAACGTCCTGACTTTC.

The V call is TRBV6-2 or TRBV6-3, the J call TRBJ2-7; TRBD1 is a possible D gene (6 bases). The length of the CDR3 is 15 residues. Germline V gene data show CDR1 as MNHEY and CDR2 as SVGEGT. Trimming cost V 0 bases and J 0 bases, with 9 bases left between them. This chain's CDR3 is CASSYSQGASYEQYF. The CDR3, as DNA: TGTGCCAGCAGTTACTCACAGGGTGCCTCCTACGAGCAGTACTTC.

The CDR3 loop reads CASGPGGSSSGDTQYF. DNA of the CDR3: TGTGCTAGTGGACCGGGGGGATCCTCATCTGGAGATACGCAGTATTTT. The gene calls are TRBV12-5 and TRBJ2-3; 7 bases are a match to TRBD2. This CDR3 region has 16 residues. Germline CDR1 LGHNT, CDR2 FRNRAP. V was pared by 6 bases and J by 5 bases, with 14 bases of the junction left unmatched.

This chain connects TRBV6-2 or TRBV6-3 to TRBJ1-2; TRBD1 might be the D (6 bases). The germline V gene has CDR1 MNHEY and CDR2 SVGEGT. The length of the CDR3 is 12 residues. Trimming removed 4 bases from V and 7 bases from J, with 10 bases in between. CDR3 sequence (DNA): TGTGCCAGCAGTTTTACAGGGTCTGGCTACACCTTC. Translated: CASSFTGSGYTF.

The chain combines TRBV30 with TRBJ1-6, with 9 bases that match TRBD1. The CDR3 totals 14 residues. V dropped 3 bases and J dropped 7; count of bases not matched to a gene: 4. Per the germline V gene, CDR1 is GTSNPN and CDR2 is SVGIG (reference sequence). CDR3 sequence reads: CAWRGDRVNSPLHF. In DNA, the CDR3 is TGTGCCTGGAGGGGGGACAGGGTCAATTCACCCCTCCACTTT.

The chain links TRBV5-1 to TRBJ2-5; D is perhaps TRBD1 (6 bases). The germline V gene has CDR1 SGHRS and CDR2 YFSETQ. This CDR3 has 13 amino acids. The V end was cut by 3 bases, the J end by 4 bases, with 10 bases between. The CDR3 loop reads CASSWQQGETQYF. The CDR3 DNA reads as TGCGCCAGCAGCTGGCAACAGGGAGAGACCCAGTACTTC.

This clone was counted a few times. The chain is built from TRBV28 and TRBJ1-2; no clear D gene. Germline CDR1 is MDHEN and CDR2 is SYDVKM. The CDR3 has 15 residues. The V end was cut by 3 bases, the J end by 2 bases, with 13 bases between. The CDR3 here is CASSFGGPENYGYTF. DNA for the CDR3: TGTGCCAGCAGTTTTGGAGGGCCCGAAAACTATGGCTACACCTTC.

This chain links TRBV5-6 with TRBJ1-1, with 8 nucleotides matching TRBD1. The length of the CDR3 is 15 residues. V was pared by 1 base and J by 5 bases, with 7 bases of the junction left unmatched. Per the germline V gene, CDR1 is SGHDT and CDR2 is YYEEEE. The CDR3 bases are TGTGCCAGCAGCTTGTGGCAGGGGGCGGGTACTGAAGCTTTCTTT. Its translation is CASSLWQGAGTEAFF. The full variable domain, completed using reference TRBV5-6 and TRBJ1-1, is DAGVTQSPTHLIKTRGQQVTLRCSPKSGHDTVSWYQQALGQGPQFIFQYYEEEERQRGNFPDRFSGHQFPNYSSELNVNALLLGDSALYLCASSLWQGAGTEAFFGQGTRLTVV.